This T cell receptor (beta chain) was captured by sequencing in a study of cytomegalovirus exposure and HLA in healthy donors (dated by TCRdb to the late 2010s). Background on the whole study: An earlier analysis of several hundred of the donors reported approximately 290 Gb of sequence data and more than 90 million unique TCR beta sequences from roughly 180 million T cells. The later analysis used no new phenotypic data to find candidate immune exposures, relying instead on TCR beta sequences and their occurrence across donors. On average, roughly 250,000 unique TCR beta nucleotide sequences were sequenced per donor among a few hundred genotyped donors of the cohort, with roughly 20% of those sequences being non-productive. Alongside the repertoire data, information on donor age, sex, ethnicity and CMV serostatus was compiled. In addition to the first cohort of approximately 650 subjects, a separate validation cohort of 120 different subjects was used. Approximately 300 gigabases of sequencing data and 80 million or so unique TCR sequences were included in an early release covering 550 to 800 HLA-typed donors. In an earlier analysis of about 590 of the donors, high-throughput TCR beta sequencing was used to judge whether each TCR beta V gene segment behaved as functional or pseudogenic. The T cell repertoires of 670 or so subjects were profiled by immunosequencing and related to cytomegalovirus serostatus. Of the roughly 400 genotyped donors, over 65% fell in the genetic ancestry cluster associated with self-reported Caucasian donors. Roughly 5 DR-DQ haplotypes were handled as single units for association and clustering, since linkage in the cohort was strong. The study was designed to test whether signatures of past pathogen exposure could be identified by cataloging public T cell receptors. To predict cytomegalovirus infection status, the study combined high-throughput TCR immunosequencing, statistical association of individual TCRs with disease status, and machine learning. A later analysis re-examined previously published TCR beta repertoires from just over 650 donors and added high-resolution HLA genotyping to investigate patterns of TCR occurrence. Typing coverage differed by locus: A, B, C, DRB1 and DQB1 were typed in about 620-630 donors, DQA1 in roughly 500, DPA1 in roughly 590, and DPB1 in about 450. In a later genetic analysis, genome-wide SNP genotypes for about 65% of the roughly 700 donors were used, and that subset was treated as a discovery cohort. HLA typing covered class I and class II loci at four-digit resolution. Every discovery cohort repertoire had been produced on one sequencing platform. The investigation overall reported the following: Only TCR beta chains were sequenced in this cohort, and the absence of alpha or paired-chain data limited detectable features. Across donors, most TCR sequences were observed very rarely, whereas some public TCRs were present in many individuals. A later genetic analysis reported fewer N-insertions in productive TCRs among donors in an Asian-associated ancestry cluster than the roughly 700-donor mean. In a later analysis, around 17,000 TCR beta sequences were associated with specific HLA alleles at a false discovery rate of 0.05. In vitro tests confirmed that a few of the cytomegalovirus-associated TCR beta chains recognize cytomegalovirus antigens. In a later analysis, most CMV-associated TCR beta chains were found to appear HLA-restricted, with HLA associations seemingly driven largely by CMV exposure. HLA typing was unavailable for some donors at each locus, so association tests used only the typed subset. When HLA alleles, especially DR and DQ, strongly co-occurred, TCR associations were difficult to assign to individual alleles. An earlier analysis of some 590 of the donors showed that most TCR beta V segments appeared in productive rearrangements either about 87% or about 30% of the time, which broadly matched IMGT annotations. According to a later analysis, parvovirus B19, influenza, CMV and Epstein-Barr virus appeared linked to several top co-occurrence clusters. The only immune exposure information available for the cohort was CMV serostatus. A total of 164 TCR beta chains were listed by the study as associated with cytomegalovirus. The authors suggested that the approach could potentially be extended to other disease states and immunological phenotypes. A further reported finding was that TCR beta sequences accurately predicted the HLA-A and HLA-B alleles for most subjects in the first cohort. According to a later analysis, TCR association rates differed among HLA loci, with DRB1 alleles showing the most associated TCRs and HLA-C alleles showing the fewest. In a later analysis, HLA-associated TCR beta chains showed more clonal expansion and lower generation probabilities than non-associated chains that were equally common. The classifier was reported to diagnose cytomegalovirus status with high specificity and sensitivity in both the original cohort and the validation cohort. The presence/absence analyses assumed that sequencing depth was roughly uniform across donors, and that assumption may not be true. Correlated functional status among segregating V segments might reflect linkage disequilibrium, but an unknown experimental factor could not be ruled out. Over 15 rarely observed V segments, including chromosome 9 orphons, were excluded from the earlier analysis of some 590 of the donors because counts were too low. A later genetic analysis associated a missense DCLRE1C variant with V-gene and J-gene trimming of TCR beta chains, and an independent cohort replicated the association. The 87-base-pair reads could not distinguish some IMGT-functional V segments, including TRBV6-2 and TRBV6-3, so those segments were excluded. The sequencing pipeline was judged likely to have produced a cluster of highly shared sequence variants as a technical artifact.

The library was obtained by the immunoSEQ multiplex PCR assay. For the multiplex PCR, a mixture combining 60 forward primers for TCR Vbeta segments and 13 reverse primers for TCR Jbeta segments was used. Amplification of the CDR3 region of rearranged TCR beta genes was performed with a multiplex PCR assay on genomic DNA. Amplified TCR beta libraries were sequenced as 87-base-pair reads on the Illumina HiSeq System. Regarding the original processing steps: A later analysis counted around 72 million unique TCR beta chains across the roughly 700 repertoires, and around 9.9 million of these chains were shared by at least two donors. Raw reads were error-corrected and collapsed into unique sequences with a nearest-neighbor algorithm that merged closely related sequences to remove PCR and sequencing errors. V, D and J gene segments were assigned by aligning CDR3 sequences to IMGT reference sequences. For a sequence to be retained, at least a six-nucleotide match to both a V gene segment and a J gene segment was required. Rearrangements were classified as productive when the CDR3 lacked stop codons and remained in frame with V and J, and all other rearrangements were classified as non-productive. Following IMGT convention, CDR3 was defined as the stretch from the second conserved V-encoded cysteine to the conserved J-encoded phenylalanine. In an earlier analysis of more than 550 of the donors, sequences lacking an unambiguous match to a single V gene segment were excluded. In an earlier analysis of some 590 of the donors, a V segment was called functional when productive rearrangements were above 56.7%, and segregating when the standard deviation between donors exceeded 5%. A statistical classification framework was developed to diagnose cytomegalovirus status using the catalog of TCR beta chain sequences. A later analysis assigned V and J genes by comparing TCR nucleotide sequences with IMGT/GENE-DB human TR gene sequences. Using the TCRdist pipeline, a later analysis assigned CDR3 sequences along with most-parsimonious VDJ recombination scenarios. A later analysis defined each TCR beta chain by its CDR3 amino acid sequence plus V-gene family, and excluded reads lacking a unique V-gene family. In a later analysis, 450 to 600 highly shared, low-generation-probability nucleotide sequences were removed to address suspected cross-contamination and a sequencing artifact. In a later analysis, a clonal expansion index was calculated for each public chain from normalized within-repertoire ranks of inferred template counts. Generation probabilities in a later analysis came from a VDJ recombination model fitted to out-of-frame rearrangements, and those results were checked against IGoR. Hypergeometric tests were used in a later analysis to score TCR-TCR, TCR-HLA and TCR-CMV co-occurrence, with a repertoire-size bias correction applied to the TCR pairs. False discovery rates were estimated in a later analysis by permuting HLA or CMV assignments 20 times. In a later analysis, co-occurring TCRs were grouped with DBSCAN, and TCRdist sequence similarity was added when clustering was performed within HLA-allele-positive subsets. For co-occurrence clustering, repertoires with fewer than 30,000 or more than 120,000 public chains were excluded, along with about five repertoires with anomalous nucleotide sharing. As stored in TCRdb, this immuneACCESS dataset retains in-frame rearrangements with V and J assigned. A fraction of the clones does not appear; measured against another copy, unresolved V genes explain less than half of the discrepancy, and the remainder lacks a known reason. V, J and clone size were drawn from that table, and D and trimming were deduced from the DNA. This sample has roughly 120,000 clones in its table, and about 70% of those were observed once. The ten biggest clones cover around 3.9% of the sample.

A note on this clone: Its antigen remains undetermined. Per-base quality was not reported, and no clone a single base away is much larger than it.

The cohort was made up of about 610 healthy bone marrow donors. All cohort members were sampled while nominally healthy, although unrecorded immune exposures were likely present. The donor was CMV seronegative and belonged to the group of over 300 seronegative cohort members. A peripheral blood sample was collected from each donor, and TCR beta sequencing was performed on peripheral blood mononuclear cells. The Qiagen DNeasy Blood Extraction Kit was used to extract genomic DNA from the blood cell samples. Measured from the cysteine to the phenylalanine, the CDR3 is 15 residues long. Only the CDR3 DNA stays, 45 bases, in frame from base 1. Trimmed from V: 5 bases; trimmed from J: 6 bases; junction bases lacking a gene match: 7. Looking up the germline V gene (reference sequence) yields CDR1 PRHDT and CDR2 FYEKMQ.

Sequencing used PBMCs. The rearranged chain carries TRBV13 and TRBJ1-2; 12 central nucleotides agree with TRBD1. The TCR comes from a woman in her thirties or forties in good health and CMV-seronegative. The CDR3 protein is CASSTGTGGPHGYTF. The DNA sequence is given as TGTGCCAGCAGCACCGGGACAGGGGGCCCCCATGGCTACACCTTC.